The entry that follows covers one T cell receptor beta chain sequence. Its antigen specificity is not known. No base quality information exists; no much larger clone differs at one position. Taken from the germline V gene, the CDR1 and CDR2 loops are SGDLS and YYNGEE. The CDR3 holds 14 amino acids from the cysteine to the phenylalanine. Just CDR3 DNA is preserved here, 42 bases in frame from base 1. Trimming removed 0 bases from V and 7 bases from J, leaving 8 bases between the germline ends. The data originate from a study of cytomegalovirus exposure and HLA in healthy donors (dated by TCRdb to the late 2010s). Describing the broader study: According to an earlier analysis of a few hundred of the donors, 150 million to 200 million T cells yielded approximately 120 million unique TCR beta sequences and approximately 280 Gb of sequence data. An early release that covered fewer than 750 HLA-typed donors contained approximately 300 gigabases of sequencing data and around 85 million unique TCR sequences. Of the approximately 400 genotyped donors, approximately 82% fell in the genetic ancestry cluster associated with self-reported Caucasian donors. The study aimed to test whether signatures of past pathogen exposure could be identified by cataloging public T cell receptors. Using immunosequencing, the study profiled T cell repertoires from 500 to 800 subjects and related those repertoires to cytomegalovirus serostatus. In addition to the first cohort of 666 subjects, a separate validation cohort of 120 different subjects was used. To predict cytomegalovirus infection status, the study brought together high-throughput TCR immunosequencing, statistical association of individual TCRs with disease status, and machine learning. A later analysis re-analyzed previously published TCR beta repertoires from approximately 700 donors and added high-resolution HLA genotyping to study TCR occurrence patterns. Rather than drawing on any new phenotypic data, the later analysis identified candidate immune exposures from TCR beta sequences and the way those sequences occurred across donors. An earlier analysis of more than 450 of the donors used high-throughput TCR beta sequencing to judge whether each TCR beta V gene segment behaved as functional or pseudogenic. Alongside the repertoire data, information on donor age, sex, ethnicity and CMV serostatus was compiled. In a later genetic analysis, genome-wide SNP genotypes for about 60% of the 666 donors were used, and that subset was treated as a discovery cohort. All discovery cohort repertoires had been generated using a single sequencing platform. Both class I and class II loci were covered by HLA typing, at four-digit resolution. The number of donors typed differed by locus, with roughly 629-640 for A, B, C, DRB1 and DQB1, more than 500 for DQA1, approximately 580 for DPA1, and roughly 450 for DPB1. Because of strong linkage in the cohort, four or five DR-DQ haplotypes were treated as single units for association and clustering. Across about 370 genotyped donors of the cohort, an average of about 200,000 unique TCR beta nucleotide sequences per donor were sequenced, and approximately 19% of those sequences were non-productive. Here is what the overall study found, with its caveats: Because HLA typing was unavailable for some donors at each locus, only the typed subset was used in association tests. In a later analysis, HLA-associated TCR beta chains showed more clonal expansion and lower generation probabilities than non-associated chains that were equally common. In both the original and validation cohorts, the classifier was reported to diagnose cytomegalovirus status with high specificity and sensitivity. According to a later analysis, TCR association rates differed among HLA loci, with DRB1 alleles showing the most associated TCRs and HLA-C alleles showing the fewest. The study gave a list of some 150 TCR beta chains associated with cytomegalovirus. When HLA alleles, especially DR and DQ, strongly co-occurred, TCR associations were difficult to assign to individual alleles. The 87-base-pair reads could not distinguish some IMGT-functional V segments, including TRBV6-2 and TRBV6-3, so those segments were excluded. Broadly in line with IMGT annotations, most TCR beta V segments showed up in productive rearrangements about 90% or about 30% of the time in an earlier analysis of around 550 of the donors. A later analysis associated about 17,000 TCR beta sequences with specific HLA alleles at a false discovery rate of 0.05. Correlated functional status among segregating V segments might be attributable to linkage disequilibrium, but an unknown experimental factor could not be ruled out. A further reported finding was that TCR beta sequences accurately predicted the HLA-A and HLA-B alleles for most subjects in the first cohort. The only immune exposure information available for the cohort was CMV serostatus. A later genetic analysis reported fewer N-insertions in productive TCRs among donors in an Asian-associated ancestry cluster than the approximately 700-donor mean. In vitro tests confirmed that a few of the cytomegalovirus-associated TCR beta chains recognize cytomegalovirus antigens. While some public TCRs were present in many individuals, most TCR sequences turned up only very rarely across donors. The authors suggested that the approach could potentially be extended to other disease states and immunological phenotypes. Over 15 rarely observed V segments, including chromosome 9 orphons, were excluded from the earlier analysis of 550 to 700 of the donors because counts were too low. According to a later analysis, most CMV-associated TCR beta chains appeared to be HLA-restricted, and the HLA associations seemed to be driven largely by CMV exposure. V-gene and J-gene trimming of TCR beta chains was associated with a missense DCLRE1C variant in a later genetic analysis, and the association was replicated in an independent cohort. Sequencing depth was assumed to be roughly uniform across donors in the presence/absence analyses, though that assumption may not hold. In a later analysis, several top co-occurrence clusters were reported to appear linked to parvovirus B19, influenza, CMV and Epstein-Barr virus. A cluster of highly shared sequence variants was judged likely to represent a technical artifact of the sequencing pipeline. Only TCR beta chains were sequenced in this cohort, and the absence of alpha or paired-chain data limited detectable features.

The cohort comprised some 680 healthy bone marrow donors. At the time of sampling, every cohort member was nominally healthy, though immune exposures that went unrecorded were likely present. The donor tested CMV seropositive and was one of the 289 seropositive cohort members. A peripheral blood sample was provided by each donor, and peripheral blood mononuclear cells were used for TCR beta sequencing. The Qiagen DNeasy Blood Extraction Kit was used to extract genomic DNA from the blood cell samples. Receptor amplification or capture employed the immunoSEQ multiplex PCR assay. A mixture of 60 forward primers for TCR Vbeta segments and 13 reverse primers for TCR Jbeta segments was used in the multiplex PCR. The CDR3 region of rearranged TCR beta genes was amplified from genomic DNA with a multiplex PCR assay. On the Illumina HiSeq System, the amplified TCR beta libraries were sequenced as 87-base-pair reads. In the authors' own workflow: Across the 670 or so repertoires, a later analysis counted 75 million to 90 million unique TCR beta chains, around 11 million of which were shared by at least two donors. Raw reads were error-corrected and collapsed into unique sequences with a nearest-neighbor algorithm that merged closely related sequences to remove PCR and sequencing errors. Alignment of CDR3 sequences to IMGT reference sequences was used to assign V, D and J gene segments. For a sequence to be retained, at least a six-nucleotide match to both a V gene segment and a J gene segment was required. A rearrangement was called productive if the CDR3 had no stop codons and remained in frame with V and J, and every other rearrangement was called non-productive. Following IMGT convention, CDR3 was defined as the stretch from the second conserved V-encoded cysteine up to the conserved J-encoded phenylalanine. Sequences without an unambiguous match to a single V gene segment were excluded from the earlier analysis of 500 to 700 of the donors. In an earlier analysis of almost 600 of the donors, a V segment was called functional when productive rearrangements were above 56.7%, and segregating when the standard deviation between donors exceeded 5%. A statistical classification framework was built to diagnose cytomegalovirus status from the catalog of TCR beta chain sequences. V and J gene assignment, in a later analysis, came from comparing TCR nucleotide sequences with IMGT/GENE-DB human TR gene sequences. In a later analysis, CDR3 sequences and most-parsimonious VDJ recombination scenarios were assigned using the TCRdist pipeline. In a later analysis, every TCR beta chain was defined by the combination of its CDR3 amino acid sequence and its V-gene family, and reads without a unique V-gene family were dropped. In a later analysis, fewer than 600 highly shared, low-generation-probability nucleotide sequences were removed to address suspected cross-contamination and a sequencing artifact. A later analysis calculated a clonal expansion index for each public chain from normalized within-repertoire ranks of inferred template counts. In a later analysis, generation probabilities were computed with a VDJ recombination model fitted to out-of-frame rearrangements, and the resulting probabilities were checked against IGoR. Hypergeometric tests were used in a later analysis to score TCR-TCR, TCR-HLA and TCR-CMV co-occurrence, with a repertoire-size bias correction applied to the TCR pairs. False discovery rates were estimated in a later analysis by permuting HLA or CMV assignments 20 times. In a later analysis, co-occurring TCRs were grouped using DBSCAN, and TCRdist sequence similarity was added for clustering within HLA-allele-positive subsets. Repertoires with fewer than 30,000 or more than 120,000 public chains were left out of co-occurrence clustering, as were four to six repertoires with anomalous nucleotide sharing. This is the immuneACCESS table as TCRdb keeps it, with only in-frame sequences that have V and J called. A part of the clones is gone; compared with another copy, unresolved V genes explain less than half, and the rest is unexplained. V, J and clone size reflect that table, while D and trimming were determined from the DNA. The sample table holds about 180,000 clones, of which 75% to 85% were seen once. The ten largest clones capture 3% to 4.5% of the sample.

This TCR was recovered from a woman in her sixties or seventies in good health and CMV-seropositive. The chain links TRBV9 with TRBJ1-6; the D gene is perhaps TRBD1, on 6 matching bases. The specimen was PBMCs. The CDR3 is CASSVAQGNSPLHF. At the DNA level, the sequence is TGTGCCAGCAGCGTAGCACAGGGCAATTCACCCCTCCACTTT.